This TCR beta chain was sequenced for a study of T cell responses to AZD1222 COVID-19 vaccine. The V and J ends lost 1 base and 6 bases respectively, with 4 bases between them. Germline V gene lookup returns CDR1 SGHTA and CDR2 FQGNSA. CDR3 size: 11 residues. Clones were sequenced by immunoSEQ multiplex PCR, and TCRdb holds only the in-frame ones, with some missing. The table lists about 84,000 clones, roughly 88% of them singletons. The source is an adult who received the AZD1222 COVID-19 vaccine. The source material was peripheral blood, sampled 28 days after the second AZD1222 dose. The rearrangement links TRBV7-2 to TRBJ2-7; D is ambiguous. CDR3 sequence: CASSLGPEQYF. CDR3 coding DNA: TGTGCCAGCAGCTTAGGCCCCGAGCAGTACTTC.